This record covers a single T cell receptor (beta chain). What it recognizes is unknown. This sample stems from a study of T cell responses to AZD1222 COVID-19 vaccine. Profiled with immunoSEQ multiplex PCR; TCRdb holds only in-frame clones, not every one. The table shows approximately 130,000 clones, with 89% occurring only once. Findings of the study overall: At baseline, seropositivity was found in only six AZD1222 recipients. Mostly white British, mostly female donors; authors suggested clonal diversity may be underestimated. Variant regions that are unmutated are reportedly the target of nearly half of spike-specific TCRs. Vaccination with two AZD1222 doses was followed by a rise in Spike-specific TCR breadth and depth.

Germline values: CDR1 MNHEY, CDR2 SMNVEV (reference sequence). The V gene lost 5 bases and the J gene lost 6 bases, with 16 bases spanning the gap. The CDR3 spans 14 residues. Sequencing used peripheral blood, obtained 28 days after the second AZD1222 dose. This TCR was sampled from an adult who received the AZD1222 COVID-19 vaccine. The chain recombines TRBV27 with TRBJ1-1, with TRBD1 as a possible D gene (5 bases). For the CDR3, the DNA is TGTGCCAGCAGTGAAGGGCAGGGATACGCTGAAGCTTTCTTT. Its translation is CASSEGQGYAEAFF.